Sequencing of this T cell receptor (beta chain) was carried out in a study of STAT5B mutations in CD4+ large granular lymphocyte leukemia. Assay used: immunoSEQ multiplex PCR; TCRdb lists only in-frame clones, some missing. The sample lists tens of thousands of clones, more than 70% occurring once. Germline CDR1 and CDR2: MDHEN and SYDVKM. The CDR3 runs 12 residues. V lost 8 bases to trimming and J lost 2 bases, with 8 bases between them. The gene calls are TRBV28 and TRBJ2-3; D remains unclear. The source material was CD4+ T cells from blood buffy coats. The clonotype originates from a human donor in good health. CDR3 DNA sequence: TGTGCCAGCCGGGCGGCCACAGATACGCAGTATTTT. Translating gives CASRAATDTQYF.